A single sample is the source of the 4 T cell receptor beta chains below, sequenced in a study of CD8 T cells in ankylosing spondylitis. MiXCR, run by TCRdb on the 5' RACE reads, gives a single entry per CDR3 protein. The table shows hundreds of thousands of distinct CDR3 sequences, with 8% to 11% occurring only once. The sequencing input was blood, either unsorted or a sorted T cell fraction (not recorded which). Source of these receptors: a male donor with ankylosing spondylitis or in good health (not recorded which).

This clonotype came up many times. V gene TRBV18 combines with J gene TRBJ2-2; perhaps TRBD1 as D (6 bases). The CDR3 runs to 12 residues. Germline CDR1 is KGHSH and CDR2 is LQKENI. In DNA form, the CDR3 reads TGTGCGTGGCAGGGGACCACCGGGGAGCTGTTTTTT. This encodes CAWQGTTGELFF.

There are a few counts of this clonotype. The chain employs TRBV18 and TRBJ1-3; 7 positions match TRBD1. The V segment lost 1 base and the J segment 4 bases; nucleotides outside the gene matches: 4. The length of the CDR3 is 15 residues. CDR1 KGHSH and CDR2 LQKENI come from the germline V gene. The CDR3 spells CASSPQGATGNTIYF. The CDR3 nucleotides read TGTGCCAGCTCACCACAGGGGGCGACCGGAAACACCATATATTTT.

This clonotype was observed many times. This rearrangement joins TRBV3-1 to TRBJ2-2; 8 positions agree with TRBD1. Germline V lookup: CDR1 LGHDT, CDR2 YNNKEL (reference sequence). After removal of 4 bases from V and 3 bases from J, the junction contained 7 bases not matched to a gene. The CDR3 extends over 16 amino acids. The CDR3 here is CASSPKTGADTGELFF. CDR3 coding DNA: TGTGCCAGCAGCCCGAAGACAGGGGCCGACACCGGGGAGCTGTTTTTT.

This clonotype was detected many times. V is TRBV24-1 and J is TRBJ2-1, with no clear D. Trimming took off 2 bases at V and 2 bases at J, with 12 bases between the two ends. CDR3 length equals 16 residues. Germline values: CDR1 KGHDR, CDR2 SFDVKD. CDR3 sequence (DNA): TGTGCCACCAGTGATTATTCCGGAACCCCCTACAATGAGCAGTTCTTC. Translated, it gives CATSDYSGTPYNEQFF.